This T cell receptor beta chain was documented in a study of post-analysis software for immune sequencing data. Study background: Relapsing-remitting, secondary progressive and progressive-relapsing courses of multiple sclerosis were included. Notes on the study in general: There were a handful of TRBV segments more frequent in patients than controls, and TRBV5-6, TRBV5-1 and TRBV20-1 were among them. The normalized Chao1 diversity of multiple sclerosis patients was significantly lower than that of controls. Samples from a shared batch, those prepared together, strongly co-clustered by F measure.

Germline assignment: CDR1 DFQATT and CDR2 SNEGSKA (reference sequence). The length of the CDR3 is 15 residues. V lost 7 bases to trimming and J lost 3 bases; unmatched junction nucleotides: 8. This clonotype has just a few counts. What it binds is not known. The TCR beta cDNA libraries carried unique molecular identifiers. T cells numbering about 0.9 to 10 million yielded cDNA molecules that totaled about 500,000. One entry per CDR3 protein results from TCRdb running MiXCR on the PCR reads. The sample has more than 450,000 distinct CDR3 sequences, around 34% seen once. The V gene is TRBV20-1, the J gene TRBJ2-1, with 11 bases fitting TRBD2. This sequence was found in a girl aged 2 to 17 with multiple sclerosis. The sample consisted of blood. The CDR3 coding sequence is TGCAGTGGCACAACCGGGACTAGCGGCTACAATGAGCAGTTCTTC. Translated, it gives CSGTTGTSGYNEQFF.